This T cell receptor beta chain was identified during a study of CD8+CD57+ T cells in acquired aplastic anemia. For the study at large: On average, sorted CD4+ and CD8+ cells gave about 2.9 ug of DNA. On average, healthy donors gave approximately 10 million reads for CD4+ cells.

This clonotype occurred many times. Its specificity is unknown. Notes on the study in general: Any difference that existed in CD8+ Simpson's diversity between patients and controls was not significant. Fewer than 35 shared CD8+ CDR3s appeared highly expressed within patients' immunodominant clones.

Genomic DNA, serving as template, underwent TCR beta VDJ and CDR3 profiling. TCRdb called the reads again in MiXCR, with one record for every CDR3 protein. This sample has some 130,000 distinct CDR3 sequences, with roughly 40% found just once. V gave up 1 base and J gave up 3 bases, with 12 bases separating them. The CDR3 totals 15 residues. Per the germline V gene, CDR1 is MGHRA and CDR2 is YSYEKL. Sequenced: sorted CD4+, CD8+, or CD8+CD57+ T cells (not recorded which) from PBMCs. The chain carries TRBV4-1 and TRBJ2-5; possible D gene TRBD1, 5 bases. This TCR came from a human donor in good health, serving as a control. CDR3 bases: TGCGCCAGCAGCCAAGGACAAGGGGCGGAAGAGACCCAGTACTTC. This sequence encodes CASSQGQGAEETQYF.